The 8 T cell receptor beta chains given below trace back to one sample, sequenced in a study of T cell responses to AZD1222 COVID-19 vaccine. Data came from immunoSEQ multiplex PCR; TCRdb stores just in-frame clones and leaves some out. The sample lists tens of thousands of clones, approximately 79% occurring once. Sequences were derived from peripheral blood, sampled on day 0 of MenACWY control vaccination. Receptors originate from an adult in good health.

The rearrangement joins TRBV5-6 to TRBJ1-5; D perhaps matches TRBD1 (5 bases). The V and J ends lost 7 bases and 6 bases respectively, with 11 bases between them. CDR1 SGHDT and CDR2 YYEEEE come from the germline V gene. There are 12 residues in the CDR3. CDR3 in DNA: TGTGCCAGCCTAGGGGCTTGTCAGCCCCAGCATTTT. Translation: CASLGACQPQHF.

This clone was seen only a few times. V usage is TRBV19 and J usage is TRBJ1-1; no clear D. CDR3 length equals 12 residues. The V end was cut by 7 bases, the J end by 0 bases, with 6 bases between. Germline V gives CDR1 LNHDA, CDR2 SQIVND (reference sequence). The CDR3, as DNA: TGTGCCAGTACTGGAATGAACACTGAAGCTTTCTTT. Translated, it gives CASTGMNTEAFF.

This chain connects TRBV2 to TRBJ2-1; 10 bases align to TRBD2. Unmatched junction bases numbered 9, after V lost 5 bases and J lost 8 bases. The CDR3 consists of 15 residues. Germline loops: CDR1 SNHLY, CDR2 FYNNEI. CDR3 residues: CASSSSWLAGDEQFF. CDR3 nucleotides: TGTGCCAGCAGTTCTTCATGGCTAGCGGGAGATGAGCAGTTCTTC. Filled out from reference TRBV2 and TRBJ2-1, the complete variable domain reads EPEVTQTPSHQVTQMGQEVILRCVPISNHLYFYWYRQILGQKVEFLVSFYNNEISEKSEIFDDQFSVERPDGSNFTLKIRSTKLEDSAMYFCASSSSWLAGDEQFFGPGTRLTVL.

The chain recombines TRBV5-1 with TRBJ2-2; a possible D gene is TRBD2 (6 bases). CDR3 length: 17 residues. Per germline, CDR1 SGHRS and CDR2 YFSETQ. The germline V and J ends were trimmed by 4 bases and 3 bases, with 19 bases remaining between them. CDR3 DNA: TGCGCCAGCAGCCTGGGAGGTTGGGTCAGAGACACCGGGGAGCTGTTTTTT. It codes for CASSLGGWVRDTGELFF.

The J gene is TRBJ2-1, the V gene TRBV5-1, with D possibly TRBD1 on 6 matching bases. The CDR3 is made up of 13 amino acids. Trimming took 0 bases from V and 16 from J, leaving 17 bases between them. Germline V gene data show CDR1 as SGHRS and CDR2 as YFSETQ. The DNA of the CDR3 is TGCGCCAGCAGCTTGGCCTGGGAACAGGGATTCTTCTTC. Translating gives CASSLAWEQGFFF.

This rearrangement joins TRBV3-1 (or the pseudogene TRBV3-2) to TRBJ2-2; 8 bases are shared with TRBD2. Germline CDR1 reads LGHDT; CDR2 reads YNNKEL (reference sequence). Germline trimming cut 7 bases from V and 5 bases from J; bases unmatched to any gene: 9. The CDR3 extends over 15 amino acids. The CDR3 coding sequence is TGTGCCAGCACCGAAGGGCGGGGGGTTACCGGGGAGCTGTTTTTT. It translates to CASTEGRGVTGELFF.

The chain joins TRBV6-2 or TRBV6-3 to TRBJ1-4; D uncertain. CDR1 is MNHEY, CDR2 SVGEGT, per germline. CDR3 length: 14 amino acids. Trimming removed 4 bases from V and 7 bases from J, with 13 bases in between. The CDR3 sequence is CASSSPVAAEKLFF. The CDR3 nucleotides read TGTGCCAGCAGTTCCCCCGTGGCAGCTGAAAAACTGTTTTTT.

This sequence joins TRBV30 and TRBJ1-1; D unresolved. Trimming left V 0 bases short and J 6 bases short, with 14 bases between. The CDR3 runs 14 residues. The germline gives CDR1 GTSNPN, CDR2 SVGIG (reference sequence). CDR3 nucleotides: TGTGCCTGGAGTGTGTTGCCCGGGAGCCCTGAAGCTTTCTTT. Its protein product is CAWSVLPGSPEAFF.